The 14 T cell receptor beta chains listed next were all sequenced from one sample in a study of shared clonotypes between healthy human individuals. Sequencing used immunoSEQ multiplex PCR; TCRdb keeps in-frame clones, though not all of them. The table shows some 1,100,000 clones, with approximately 78% occurring only once. Material for sequencing was memory CD4+ T cells from PBMCs. Documented subset: CD45RA-negative fraction. The receptors were gathered from a man aged 18 to 35 in good health. Some clones in this sample may be carry-over from other donors' samples.

The genes are TRBV29-1 and TRBJ1-1; D gene ambiguous. The germline V gene encodes CDR1 SQVTM and CDR2 ANQGSEA. CDR3 length: 11 residues. V was pared by 4 bases and J by 11 bases, with 14 bases between. The CDR3 loop reads CSVGGLVGAFF. The CDR3 DNA is TGCAGCGTTGGGGGTCTGGTTGGTGCTTTCTTT.

This clone was recorded a few times. The chain employs TRBV10-3 and TRBJ2-7; perhaps TRBD1 as D (5 bases). The germline V gene has CDR1 ENHRY and CDR2 SYGVKD. Deletions cut 4 bases from V and 7 bases from J, with 20 bases between. This CDR3 spans 15 amino acids. CDR3 in amino acids: CAISGPEQGVIEQYF. DNA of the CDR3: TGTGCCATCAGTGGTCCCGAGCAGGGTGTCATAGAGCAGTACTTC.

This clone was found a few times. The chain uses TRBV5-6 and TRBJ1-1; D gene ambiguous. The germline V gene has CDR1 SGHDT and CDR2 YYEEEE. The length of the CDR3 is 13 residues. Between the trimmed V and J ends, which lost 0 bases and 11 bases, there was a span of 14 bases. Here the CDR3 reads CASSLVGTPGAFF. The DNA for the CDR3 is TGTGCCAGCAGCTTGGTAGGCACCCCGGGGGCTTTCTTT.

This chain uses TRBV5-1 with TRBJ1-3, with TRBD1 identical over 7 bases. V was clipped by 4 bases and J by 10 bases; unmatched bases: 8. The germline V gene has CDR1 SGHRS and CDR2 YFSETQ. CDR3 length: 13 residues. This CDR3 is CASSPRQGTTIYF. As DNA, the CDR3 is TGCGCCAGCAGCCCCCGACAGGGCACGACCATATATTTT.

The rearrangement uses TRBV19 and TRBJ2-2; 15 nucleotides agree with TRBD2. V lost 4 bases to trimming and J lost 1 base; unmatched junction nucleotides: 7. CDR3 length: 19 residues. The germline V gene has CDR1 LNHDA and CDR2 SQIVND (reference sequence). The CDR3 DNA is TGTGCCAGTAGTACAGCCGGGACTAGCGGGAGGAAGAACACCGGGGAGCTGTTTTTT. It specifies CASSTAGTSGRKNTGELFF.

V and J are TRBV10-1 and TRBJ2-7; 9 nucleotides agree with TRBD2. The CDR3 spans 16 residues. Trimming removed 7 bases from V and 3 bases from J; junction bases left unmatched: 13. Germline V gene sequence: CDR1 WNHNN, CDR2 SYGVQD (reference sequence). The CDR3 bases are TGCGCCAGCAAAGGAGCGGGAGGCTACCCCCACTACGAGCAGTACTTC. This codes for CASKGAGGYPHYEQYF.

The genes are TRBV21-1 and TRBJ1-5; the listed D gene, TRBD1, was not tested against the DNA. TRBV21-1 is given as a pseudogene. The CDR3 sequence is 14 residues long. In DNA, the CDR3 is TGTGCGCACAGGGGCGGCTATAGCAATCAGCCCCAGCATTTT. It encodes CAHRGGYSNQPQHF.

This rearrangement joins TRBV30 to TRBJ1-1, with D unresolved. This CDR3 spans 14 amino acids. Trimming left V 1 base short and J 0 bases short, with 9 bases between. CDR1 and CDR2 (germline): GTSNPN, SVGIG (reference sequence). The CDR3 nucleotides are TGTGCCTGGAGTGCCCAAAGGATGAACACTGAAGCTTTCTTT. Protein: CAWSAQRMNTEAFF.

In DNA form, the CDR3 reads TGTGCCAGCAGTTTCATTCAGTCCGGGGCGGAGACCCAGTACTTC. Amino acid sequence: CASSFIQSGAETQYF. The chain employs TRBV28 and TRBJ2-5, with D perhaps being TRBD1 or TRBD2 (5 bases each). Germline-derived CDR1 and CDR2 are MDHEN and SYDVKM. CDR3 length equals 15 residues. The ends were cut back, 3 bases at V and 5 bases at J, with 16 bases in the middle.

This clone was observed once. The chain is built from TRBV29-1 and TRBJ2-3; 13 bases agree with TRBD2. Germline CDR1 and CDR2: SQVTM and ANQGSEA. The junction had 6 bases not matched to a gene; V was cut back by 4 bases and J by 2 bases. CDR3 size: 16 residues. The CDR3 bases are TGCAGCGTTGCCTCCGGACTAGCGGGAGACACAGATACGCAGTATTTT. Its protein is CSVASGLAGDTDTQYF.

The J gene is TRBJ2-2, the V gene TRBV9; 8 nucleotides line up with TRBD2. This CDR3 spans 16 amino acids. V shed 3 bases and J 4 bases; nucleotides not matched to a gene: 8. The germline V gene encodes CDR1 SGDLS and CDR2 YYNGEE. The CDR3 DNA is TGTGCCAGCAGCGGGTCCGGGACTAGACTCACCGGGGAGCTGTTTTTT. Protein sequence: CASSGSGTRLTGELFF. The complete variable domain, with remaining parts taken from reference TRBV9 and TRBJ2-2, reads DSGVTQTPKHLITATGQRVTLRCSPRSGDLSVYWYQQSLDQGLQFLIQYYNGEERAKGNILERFSAQQFPDLHSELNLSSLELGDSALYFCASSGSGTRLTGELFFGEGSRLTVL.

The chain carries TRBV19 and TRBJ2-2; perhaps TRBD2 as D (5 bases). This CDR3 region has 17 residues. The germline V and J ends were trimmed by 5 bases and 4 bases, with 20 bases remaining between them. Germline CDR1 is LNHDA and CDR2 is SQIVND (reference sequence). Here the CDR3 reads CASSRSVATLGTGELFF. Here the CDR3 DNA reads TGTGCCAGTAGTCGTTCTGTAGCGACCTTGGGCACCGGGGAGCTGTTTTTT.

The rearrangement joins TRBV4-1 to TRBJ1-5; D unclear. This CDR3 is built from 15 residues. V shed 4 bases and J shed 0 bases, with 10 bases lying between them. CDR1 is MGHRA and CDR2 is YSYEKL in the germline V gene. This chain's CDR3 is CASSPWRDSNQPQHF. The CDR3, as DNA: TGCGCCAGCAGCCCCTGGAGAGATAGCAATCAGCCCCAGCATTTT.

The chain couples TRBV2 to TRBJ2-7, with a weak D call TRBD2 (5 bases). Trimming left V 5 bases short and J 0 bases short, with 14 bases between. CDR3 length: 15 residues. Looked up from germline, CDR1 is SNHLY and CDR2 is FYNNEI. As DNA, the CDR3 is TGTGCCAGCAGTCTTGCGCGACTAAGCTCCTACGAGCAGTACTTC. Translating gives CASSLARLSSYEQYF.